This entry describes one TCR beta chain. Participants came from 20 to 25 US areas, aged about 18 to 90 years. This sample was taken from a study of blood T cell repertoires in COVID-19. Background on the study: Sources were T cells, B-cell-depleted T cells, or PBMCs; the material itself was cDNA or gDNA.

How the authors handled the data: Reference gene primer amplification in the assay estimated nucleated cell counts. Method: immunoSEQ multiplex PCR; TCRdb's copy keeps in-frame clones and lacks some. V and J calls and clone size come straight from that table; D and trimming were deduced from the DNA. Among fewer than 350,000 clones listed, around 93% were seen once. Trimming removed 1 base at V and 11 bases at J, with 14 bases between. Germline V CDR1 and CDR2: LGHDT, YNNKEL (reference sequence). The CDR3 runs to 13 residues. The source material was PBMCs or T cells enriched from blood (not recorded which). The V and J genes are TRBV3-1 (or the pseudogene TRBV3-2) and TRBJ1-1; D unresolved. This TCR came from a man in his forties who had been exposed to COVID-19. Written as DNA, the CDR3 is TGTGCCAGCAGCCAAGGTGGGAAAGGAGGGGCTTTCTTT. Encoded protein: CASSQGGKGGAFF.